The source of this T cell receptor beta chain is a study of patients and donors after allogeneic stem cell transplantation. Germline V gives CDR1 SGHNT, CDR2 YENEEA. V shed 5 bases and J shed 2 bases, with 16 bases lying between them. CDR3 length equals 16 residues. TCRdb independently ran MiXCR on the RT-PCR reads; one entry per CDR3 protein. The repertoire includes approximately 430,000 distinct CDR3 sequences, 16% of them detected once, and roughly 7% sits in the top ten. Sequencing input: blood, either unsorted or a sorted T cell fraction (not recorded which). The rearrangement joins TRBV11-3 to TRBJ2-1, with TRBD2 as a possible D gene (5 bases). The TCR originated in a human donor who was either an allogeneic HSCT recipient or a stem cell or donor lymphocyte infusion donor (not recorded which). It is not recorded whose cells these are; they may come from a transplant donor. The CDR3 bases are TGTGCCAGCAGCGCCAAAAGCGGAGCAGCCTACAATGAGCAGTTCTTC. Its protein product is CASSAKSGAAYNEQFF.